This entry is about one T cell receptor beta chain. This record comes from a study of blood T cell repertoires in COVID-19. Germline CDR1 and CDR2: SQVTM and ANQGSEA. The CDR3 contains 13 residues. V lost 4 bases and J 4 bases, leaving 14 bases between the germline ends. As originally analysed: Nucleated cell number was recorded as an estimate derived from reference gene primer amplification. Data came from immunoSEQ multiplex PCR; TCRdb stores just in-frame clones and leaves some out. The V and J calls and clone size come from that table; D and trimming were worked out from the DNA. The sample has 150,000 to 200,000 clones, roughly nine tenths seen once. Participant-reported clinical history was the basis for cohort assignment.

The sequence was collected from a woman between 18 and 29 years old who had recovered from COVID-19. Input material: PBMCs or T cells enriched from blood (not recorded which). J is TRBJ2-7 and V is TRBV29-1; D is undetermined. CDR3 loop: CSVGSVERYEQYF. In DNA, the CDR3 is TGCAGCGTTGGGAGTGTAGAAAGGTACGAGCAGTACTTC.